This TCR beta chain stems from a study of shared clonotypes between healthy human individuals. Overall study: Used for every donor were three CD4 naive, three CD4 memory, two CD8 naive and one CD8 memory plate.

The data were produced by immunoSEQ multiplex PCR, yet TCRdb's version contains in-frame clones alone and is incomplete. Of 650,000 to 700,000 clones listed, 90% are singletons. The CDR3 extends over 13 amino acids. V lost 4 bases, J lost 12 bases, and 18 bases lay in between. In germline, CDR1 is LNHDA, CDR2 SQIVND (reference sequence). The source is a man aged 18 to 30 in good health. Some clones in this sample may be carry-over from other donors' samples. The rearrangement joins TRBV19 to TRBJ1-2; D might be TRBD1 (6 bases). The sequenced sample consisted of memory CD8+ T cells from PBMCs. Subset defined: CD45RO+ cells pooled with CCR7-negative TemRA cells. The CDR3 here is CASSTTRDKFHTF. The CDR3 DNA is TGTGCCAGTAGTACCACCAGGGACAAGTTCCACACCTTC.